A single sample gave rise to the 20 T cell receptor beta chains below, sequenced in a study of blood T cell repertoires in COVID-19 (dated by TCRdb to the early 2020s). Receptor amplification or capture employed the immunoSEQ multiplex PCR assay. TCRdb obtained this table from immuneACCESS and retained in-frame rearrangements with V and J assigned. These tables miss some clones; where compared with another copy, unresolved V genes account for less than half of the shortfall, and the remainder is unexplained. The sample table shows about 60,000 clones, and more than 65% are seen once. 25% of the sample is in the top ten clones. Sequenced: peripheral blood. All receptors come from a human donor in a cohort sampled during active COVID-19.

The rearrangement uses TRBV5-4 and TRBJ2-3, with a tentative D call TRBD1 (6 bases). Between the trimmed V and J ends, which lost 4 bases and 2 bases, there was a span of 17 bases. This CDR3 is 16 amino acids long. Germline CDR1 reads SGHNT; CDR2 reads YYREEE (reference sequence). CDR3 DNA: TGTGCCAGCAGCGTTGGGGGCCAAGCGTACACAGATACGCAGTATTTT. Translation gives CASSVGGQAYTDTQYF.

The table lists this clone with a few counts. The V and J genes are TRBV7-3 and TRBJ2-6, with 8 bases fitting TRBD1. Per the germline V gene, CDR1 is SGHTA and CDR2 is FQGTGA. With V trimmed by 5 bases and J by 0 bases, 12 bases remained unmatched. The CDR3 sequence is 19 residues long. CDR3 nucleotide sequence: TGTGCCAGCAGCCCCACGAGGGACAGGATCACCTCTGGGGCCAACGTCCTGACTTTC. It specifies CASSPTRDRITSGANVLTF.

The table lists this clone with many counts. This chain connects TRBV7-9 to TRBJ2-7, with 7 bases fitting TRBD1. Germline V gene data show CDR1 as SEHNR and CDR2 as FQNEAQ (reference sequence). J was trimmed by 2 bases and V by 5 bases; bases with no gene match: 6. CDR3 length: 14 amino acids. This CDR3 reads CASSVTGVTYEQYF. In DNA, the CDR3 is TGTGCCAGCAGCGTCACAGGGGTGACCTACGAGCAGTACTTC.

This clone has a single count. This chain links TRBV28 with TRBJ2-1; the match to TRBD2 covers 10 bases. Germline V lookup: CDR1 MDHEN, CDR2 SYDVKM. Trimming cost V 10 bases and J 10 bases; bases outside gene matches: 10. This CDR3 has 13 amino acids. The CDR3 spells CAISSGGRGEQFF. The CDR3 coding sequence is TGTGCCATCTCTAGCGGGGGAAGGGGGGAGCAGTTCTTC. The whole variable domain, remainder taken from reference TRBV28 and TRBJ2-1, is DVKVTQSSRYLVKRTGEKVFLECVQDMDHENMFWYRQDPGLGLRLIYFSYDVKMKEKGDIPEGYSVSREKKERFSLILESASTNQTSMYLCAISSGGRGEQFFGPGTRLTVL.

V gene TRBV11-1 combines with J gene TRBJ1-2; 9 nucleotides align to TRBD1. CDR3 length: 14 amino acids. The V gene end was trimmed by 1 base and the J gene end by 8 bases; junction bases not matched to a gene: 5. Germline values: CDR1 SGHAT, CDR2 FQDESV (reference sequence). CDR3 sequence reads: CASSLGRDRDGYTF. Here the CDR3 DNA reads TGTGCCAGCAGCTTAGGCCGGGACAGGGACGGCTACACCTTC.

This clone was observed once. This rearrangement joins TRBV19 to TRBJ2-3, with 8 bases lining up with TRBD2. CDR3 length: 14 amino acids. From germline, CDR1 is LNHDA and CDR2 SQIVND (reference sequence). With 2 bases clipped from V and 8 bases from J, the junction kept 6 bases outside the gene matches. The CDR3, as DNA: TGTGCCAGTAGTATATTCGGGAGGGCTAGTACGCAGTATTTT. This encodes CASSIFGRASTQYF.

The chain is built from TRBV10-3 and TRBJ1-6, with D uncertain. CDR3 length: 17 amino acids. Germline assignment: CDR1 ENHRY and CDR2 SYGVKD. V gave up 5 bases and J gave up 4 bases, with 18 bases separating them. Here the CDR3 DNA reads TGTGCCATCAGTCCCCAGTTTGGAGGGAAGTATAATTCACCCCTCCACTTT. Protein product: CAISPQFGGKYNSPLHF.

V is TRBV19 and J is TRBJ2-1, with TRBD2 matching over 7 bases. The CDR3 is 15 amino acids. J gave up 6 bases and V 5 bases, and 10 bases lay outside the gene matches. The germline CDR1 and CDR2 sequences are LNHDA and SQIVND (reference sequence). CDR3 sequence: CASSPGTTGTNEQFF. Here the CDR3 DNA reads TGTGCCAGTAGTCCAGGGACTACAGGTACCAATGAGCAGTTCTTC. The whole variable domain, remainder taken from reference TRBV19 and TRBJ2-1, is DGGITQSPKYLFRKEGQNVTLSCEQNLNHDAMYWYRQDPGQGLRLIYYSQIVNDFQKGDIAEGYSVSREKKESFPLTVTSAQKNPTAFYLCASSPGTTGTNEQFFGPGTRLTVL.

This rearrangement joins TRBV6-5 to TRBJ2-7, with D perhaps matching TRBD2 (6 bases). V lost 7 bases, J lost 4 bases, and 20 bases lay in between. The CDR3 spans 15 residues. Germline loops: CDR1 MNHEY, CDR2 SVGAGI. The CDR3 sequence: CASTPGGALGYEQYF. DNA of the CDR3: TGTGCCAGCACCCCCGGGGGTGCCCTCGGATACGAGCAGTACTTC.

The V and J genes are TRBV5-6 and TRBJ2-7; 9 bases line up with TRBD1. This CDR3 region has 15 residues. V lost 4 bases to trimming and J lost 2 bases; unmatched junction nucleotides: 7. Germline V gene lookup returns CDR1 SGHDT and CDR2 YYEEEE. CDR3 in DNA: TGTGCCAGCAGCCCTCGGACAGGGGCAACCTACGAGCAGTACTTC. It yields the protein CASSPRTGATYEQYF. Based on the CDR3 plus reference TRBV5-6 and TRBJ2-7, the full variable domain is DAGVTQSPTHLIKTRGQQVTLRCSPKSGHDTVSWYQQALGQGPQFIFQYYEEEERQRGNFPDRFSGHQFPNYSSELNVNALLLGDSALYLCASSPRTGATYEQYFGPGTRLTVT.

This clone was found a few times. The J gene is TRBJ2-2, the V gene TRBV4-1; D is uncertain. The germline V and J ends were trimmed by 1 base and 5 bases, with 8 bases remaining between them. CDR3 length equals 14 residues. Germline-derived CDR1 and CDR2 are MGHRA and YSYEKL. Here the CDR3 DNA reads TGCGCCAGCAGCCAAGTCCGCCTAACCGGGGAGCTGTTTTTT. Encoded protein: CASSQVRLTGELFF.

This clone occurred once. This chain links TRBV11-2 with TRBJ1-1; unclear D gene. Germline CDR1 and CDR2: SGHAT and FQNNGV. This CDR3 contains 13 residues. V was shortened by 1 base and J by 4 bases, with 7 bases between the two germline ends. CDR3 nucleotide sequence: TGTGCCAGCAGCTTAGGATACGGCACTGAAGCTTTCTTT. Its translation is CASSLGYGTEAFF.

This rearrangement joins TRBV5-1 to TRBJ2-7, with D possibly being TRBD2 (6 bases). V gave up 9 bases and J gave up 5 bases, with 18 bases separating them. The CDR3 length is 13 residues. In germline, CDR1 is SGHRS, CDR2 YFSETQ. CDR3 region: CATRAGPGNEQYF. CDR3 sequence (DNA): TGCGCCACCAGAGCGGGTCCGGGAAACGAGCAGTACTTC.

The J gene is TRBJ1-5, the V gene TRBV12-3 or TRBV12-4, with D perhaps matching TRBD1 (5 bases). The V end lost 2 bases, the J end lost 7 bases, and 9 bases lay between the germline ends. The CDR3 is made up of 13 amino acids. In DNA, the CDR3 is TGTGCCAGCAGTTTACGACAGTTACAGCCCCAGCATTTT. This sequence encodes CASSLRQLQPQHF.

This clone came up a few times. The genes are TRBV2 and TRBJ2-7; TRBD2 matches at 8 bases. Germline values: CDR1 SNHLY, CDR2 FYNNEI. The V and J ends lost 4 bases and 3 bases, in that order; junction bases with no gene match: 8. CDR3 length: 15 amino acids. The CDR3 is CASSVRTSSDYEQYF. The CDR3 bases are TGTGCCAGCAGTGTACGGACTAGCTCTGACTACGAGCAGTACTTC.

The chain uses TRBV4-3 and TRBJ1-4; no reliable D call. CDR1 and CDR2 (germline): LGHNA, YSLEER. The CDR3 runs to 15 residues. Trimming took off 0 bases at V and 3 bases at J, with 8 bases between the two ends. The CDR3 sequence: CASSQDILSNEKLFF. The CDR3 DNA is TGCGCCAGCAGCCAAGATATCCTTTCTAATGAAAAACTGTTTTTT.

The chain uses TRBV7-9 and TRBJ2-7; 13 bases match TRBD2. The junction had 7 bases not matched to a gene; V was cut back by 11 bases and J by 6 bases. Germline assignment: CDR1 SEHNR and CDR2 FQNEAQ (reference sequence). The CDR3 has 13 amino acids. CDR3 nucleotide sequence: TGTGCCGTCACGGGACTAGCGGGACGCGAGCAGTACTTC. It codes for CAVTGLAGREQYF.

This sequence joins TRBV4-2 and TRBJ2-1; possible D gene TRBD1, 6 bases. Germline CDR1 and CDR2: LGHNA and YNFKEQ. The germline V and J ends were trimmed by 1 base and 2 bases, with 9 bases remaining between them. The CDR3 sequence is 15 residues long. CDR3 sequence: CASSQAGGTYNEQFF. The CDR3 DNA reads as TGTGCCAGCAGCCAAGCTGGGGGCACCTACAATGAGCAGTTCTTC.

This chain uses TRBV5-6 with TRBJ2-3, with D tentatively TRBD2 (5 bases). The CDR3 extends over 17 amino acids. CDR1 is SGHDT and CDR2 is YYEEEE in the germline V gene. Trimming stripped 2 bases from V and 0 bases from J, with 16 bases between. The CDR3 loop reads CASSFGSLSSSTDTQYF. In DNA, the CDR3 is TGTGCCAGCAGCTTTGGGAGCCTGTCTAGTAGCACAGATACGCAGTATTTT.

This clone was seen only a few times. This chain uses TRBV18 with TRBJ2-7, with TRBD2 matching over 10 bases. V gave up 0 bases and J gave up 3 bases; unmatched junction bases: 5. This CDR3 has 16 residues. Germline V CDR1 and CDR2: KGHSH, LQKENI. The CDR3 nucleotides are TGTGCCAGCTCACCACCCGGGACTAGCGTCCTCTACGAGCAGTACTTC. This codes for CASSPPGTSVLYEQYF.